These 32 T cell receptor beta chains originate from one sample sequenced in a study of T cell responses to AZD1222 COVID-19 vaccine (dated by TCRdb to about 2021). The method was the immunoSEQ multiplex PCR assay. Entries here come from immuneACCESS through TCRdb and include only in-frame sequences with V and J called. Some clones fail to appear in such tables; in the studies checked, an unresolved V gene covers under half of the shortfall, and the cause of the remainder is unknown. The sample table records about 130,000 clones; more than 75% of these occur just once. The top ten clonotypes cover less than 11% of the sample. What the time point label conveys for this sample: baseline before first vaccination. The specimen was peripheral blood, collected on day 0 of AZD1222 vaccination. The receptors shown here come from an adult in good health.

This chain uses TRBV6-5 with TRBJ1-1; a weak D match, TRBD1 (6 bases). V was clipped by 5 bases and J by 4 bases, with 11 bases between them. The CDR3 is made up of 13 amino acids. Germline CDR1 is MNHEY and CDR2 is SVGAGI. The CDR3 region is CASSRGGSTEAFF. The CDR3 DNA reads as TGTGCCAGCAGTAGGGGGGGGAGCACTGAAGCTTTCTTT.

This rearrangement joins TRBV19 to TRBJ1-4; maybe TRBD1 (5 bases). Trimming pared 3 bases from V and 0 bases from J, leaving 8 bases between. This CDR3 spans 15 amino acids. Germline CDR1 is LNHDA and CDR2 is SQIVND (reference sequence). The CDR3, as DNA: TGTGCCAGTAGTATCGGGGGGGCAACTAATGAAAAACTGTTTTTT. Translated, it gives CASSIGGATNEKLFF. Based on the CDR3 plus reference TRBV19 and TRBJ1-4, the full variable domain is DGGITQSPKYLFRKEGQNVTLSCEQNLNHDAMYWYRQDPGQGLRLIYYSQIVNDFQKGDIAEGYSVSREKKESFPLTVTSAQKNPTAFYLCASSIGGATNEKLFFGSGTQLSVL.

This chain links TRBV10-3 with TRBJ1-1; D gene unclear. The CDR3 spans 11 residues. Trimming took off 0 bases at V and 8 bases at J, with 4 bases between the two ends. From germline, CDR1 is ENHRY and CDR2 SYGVKD. Here the CDR3 DNA reads TGTGCCATCAGTGAGTCGGCCGAAGCTTTCTTT. Protein: CAISESAEAFF.

This clone has only a few counts. The chain is built from TRBV30 and TRBJ2-1; D not resolved. Germline CDR1 reads GTSNPN; CDR2 reads SVGIG (reference sequence). This CDR3 has 11 amino acids. Deletions cut 5 bases from V and 9 bases from J, with 11 bases between. The CDR3 protein is CAWERRREQFF. In nucleotides, the CDR3 is TGTGCCTGGGAGCGTAGGCGTGAGCAGTTCTTC.

Remarks on this clone: An end of the junction does not agree with germline; a read error may underlie this. This chain joins TRBV6-2 or TRBV6-3 and TRBJ1-5; D is unclear. The CDR3 is 13 amino acids. The germline V gene has CDR1 MNHEY and CDR2 SVGEGT. The CDR3 nucleotides are TGTGCCAGCAGCACAAGGGTATCTCAGTCCCAGCATTTT. The encoded protein is CASSTRVSQSQHF.

The rearrangement uses TRBV19 and TRBJ2-7; 11 nucleotides match TRBD2. The V and J ends lost 6 bases and 5 bases, in that order; junction bases with no gene match: 6. This CDR3 region has 14 residues. Germline CDR1 and CDR2: LNHDA and SQIVND (reference sequence). CDR3 loop: CASRSTSGAHEQYF. CDR3 nucleotide sequence: TGTGCCAGTAGATCGACTAGCGGGGCTCACGAGCAGTACTTC.

V gene TRBV5-6 combines with J gene TRBJ2-7; a possible D gene is TRBD2 (5 bases). CDR1 and CDR2 (germline): SGHDT, YYEEEE. With 0 bases removed from V and 0 bases from J, the gap between germline ends came to 10 bases. The CDR3 sequence is 15 residues long. The CDR3 DNA follows: TGTGCCAGCAGCTTGGGGTCGAGGGACTCCTACGAGCAGTACTTC. This gives the protein CASSLGSRDSYEQYF.

This chain links TRBV3-1 (or the pseudogene TRBV3-2) with TRBJ1-2; D is ambiguous. With 4 bases removed from V and 8 bases from J, the gap between germline ends came to 20 bases. The CDR3 length is 15 residues. The germline V gene encodes CDR1 LGHDT and CDR2 YNNKEL (reference sequence). The DNA for the CDR3 is TGTGCCAGCAGCCCCTGGACTGTGAAGGGTAGGGGCTACACCTTC. Protein: CASSPWTVKGRGYTF.

This chain joins TRBV7-3 and TRBJ2-1; D possibly corresponds to TRBD2 (5 bases). Trimming stripped 3 bases from V and 15 bases from J, with 18 bases between. The germline V gene encodes CDR1 SGHTA and CDR2 FQGTGA. The CDR3 spans 13 residues. The CDR3 sequence is CASSLVPSGSPFF. CDR3 in DNA: TGTGCCAGCAGCTTGGTTCCCAGCGGCTCTCCGTTCTTC.

The chain couples TRBV9 to TRBJ2-3; 12 bases line up with TRBD2. Germline-derived CDR1 and CDR2 are SGDLS and YYNGEE. The CDR3 extends over 16 amino acids. J lost 0 bases, V lost 4 bases, and 3 bases had no gene match. The CDR3 DNA reads TGTGCCAGCAGCTTCGGGACTAGCGGGAGCACAGATACGCAGTATTTT. Its protein product is CASSFGTSGSTDTQYF.

The chain joins TRBV3-1 (or the pseudogene TRBV3-2) to TRBJ2-3; D perhaps matches TRBD2 (5 bases). The V and J ends lost 4 bases and 8 bases respectively, with 10 bases between them. This CDR3 spans 12 amino acids. Per germline, CDR1 LGHDT and CDR2 YNNKEL (reference sequence). The CDR3 here is CASSRELGTQYF. As DNA, the CDR3 is TGTGCCAGCAGCCGGGAGCTCGGTACGCAGTATTTT.

The chain couples TRBV14 to TRBJ2-7, with 8 bases fitting TRBD1. The junction had 9 bases not matched to a gene; V was cut back by 1 base and J by 7 bases. The germline gives CDR1 SGHDN, CDR2 FVKESK. The CDR3 has 15 residues. The DNA for the CDR3 is TGTGCCAGCAGCCAAGGGGACAGGCTCGTGGGGGAGCAGTACTTC. It codes for CASSQGDRLVGEQYF.

The rearrangement uses TRBV30 and TRBJ1-1, with D possibly matching TRBD1 (6 bases). The CDR3 has 15 residues. The V end was cut by 0 bases, the J end by 0 bases, with 11 bases between. From germline, CDR1 is GTSNPN and CDR2 SVGIG (reference sequence). The CDR3 loop is CAWSVRGTVNTEAFF. CDR3 DNA: TGTGCCTGGAGTGTAAGGGGGACCGTGAACACTGAAGCTTTCTTT.

The chain is built from TRBV12-3 or TRBV12-4 and TRBJ1-5, with a tentative D call TRBD1 (5 bases). Trimming took off 7 bases at V and 1 base at J, with 8 bases between the two ends. This CDR3 contains 13 residues. CDR3 DNA: TGTGCCAGCACCCGGGACAGCAATCAGCCCCAGCATTTT. It codes for CASTRDSNQPQHF.

The gene calls are TRBV7-9 and TRBJ1-2, with D unresolved. Looked up from germline, CDR1 is SEHNR and CDR2 is FQNEAQ (reference sequence). This CDR3 spans 13 amino acids. Trimming took 5 bases from V and 2 from J, leaving 9 bases between them. The CDR3 spells CASSPDWNYGYTF. The CDR3 coding sequence is TGTGCCAGCAGCCCGGACTGGAACTATGGCTACACCTTC.

V gene TRBV30 combines with J gene TRBJ1-1; D not resolved. CDR1 GTSNPN and CDR2 SVGIG come from the germline V gene (reference sequence). CDR3 length: 13 residues. Between the trimmed V and J ends, which lost 4 bases and 6 bases, there was a span of 15 bases. DNA for the CDR3: TGTGCCTGGACCCCCTCGATGGACGCTGAAGCTTTCTTT. Translating it yields CAWTPSMDAEAFF.

About this clone: Different DNA sequences within this sample yield the same CDR3. The chain is built from TRBV7-2 and TRBJ2-5; 8 nucleotides align to TRBD2. Germline values: CDR1 SGHTA, CDR2 FQGNSA. V dropped 5 bases and J dropped 4; count of bases not matched to a gene: 9. The CDR3 has 15 amino acids. This chain's CDR3 is CASSVLGGGPETQYF. The DNA of the CDR3 is TGTGCCAGCAGCGTACTCGGGGGGGGGCCAGAGACCCAGTACTTC.

The chain combines TRBV3-1 (or the pseudogene TRBV3-2) with TRBJ2-1; 9 bases map to TRBD2. Germline V gene data show CDR1 as LGHDT and CDR2 as YNNKEL (reference sequence). The ends lost 1 base at V and 0 bases at J; junction bases unmatched: 1. This CDR3 spans 16 amino acids. The DNA of the CDR3 is TGTGCCAGCAGCCAAGGCGGGGGGGCCTCCTACAATGAGCAGTTCTTC. Protein: CASSQGGGASYNEQFF.

The V and J genes are TRBV6-5 and TRBJ2-7; 9 bases are a match to TRBD1. The length of the CDR3 is 15 residues. The ends lost 6 bases at V and 6 bases at J; junction bases unmatched: 12. Germline V lookup: CDR1 MNHEY, CDR2 SVGAGI. The CDR3 loop is CASRLGTGLGGEQYF. The CDR3 DNA reads as TGTGCCAGCAGACTGGGGACAGGGTTAGGGGGCGAGCAGTACTTC.

This sequence joins TRBV27 and TRBJ1-2, with 8 bases lining up with TRBD1. The germline V gene encodes CDR1 MNHEY and CDR2 SMNVEV (reference sequence). V lost 6 bases, J lost 3 bases, and 3 bases stayed unmatched. The CDR3 loop spans 13 amino acids. CDR3 sequence: CASRDRGYYGYTF. The CDR3 DNA reads as TGTGCCAGCAGAGACAGGGGCTACTATGGCTACACCTTC.

The V gene is TRBV6-5, the J gene TRBJ1-1; TRBD1 might be the D (5 bases). Germline CDR1 is MNHEY and CDR2 is SVGAGI. V lost 5 bases and J lost 1, with 14 bases in between. CDR3 length: 15 residues. The chain's CDR3 is CASSSRDAWNTEAFF. The CDR3 DNA follows: TGTGCCAGCAGTAGCCGGGACGCCTGGAACACTGAAGCTTTCTTT.

CDR3 region: CASSPGPYEQYF. In DNA form, the CDR3 reads TGTGCCAGCAGCCCAGGACCTTACGAGCAGTACTTC. V is TRBV11-3 and J is TRBJ2-7; D gene ambiguous. The CDR3 contains 12 residues. Trimming removed 5 bases at V and 4 bases at J, with 9 bases between. Germline CDR1 SGHNT, CDR2 YENEEA.

The V gene is TRBV30, the J gene TRBJ1-5; no definite D call. Trimming shortened V by 0 bases and J by 9 bases, and 18 bases separated the two germline ends. Germline CDR1 reads GTSNPN; CDR2 reads SVGIG (reference sequence). This CDR3 is 15 amino acids long. CDR3 nucleotide sequence: TGTGCCTGGAGTGTATACTCCCGGACGGTGGGGCCCCAGCATTTT. Residues: CAWSVYSRTVGPQHF.

The chain combines TRBV12-3 or TRBV12-4 with TRBJ1-3; D not resolved. The V gene lost 9 bases and the J gene lost 1 base, with 4 bases spanning the gap. This CDR3 comprises 11 residues. CDR3 in DNA: TGTGCCAGTGGTTCTGGAAACACCATATATTTT. It yields the protein CASGSGNTIYF.

The chain joins TRBV28 to TRBJ2-1, with D unresolved. CDR1 and CDR2 (germline): MDHEN, SYDVKM. This CDR3 region has 13 residues. V shed 2 bases and J shed 3 bases, with 5 bases lying between them. The CDR3 loop is CASSLIGYNEQFF. The CDR3 nucleotides read TGTGCCAGCAGTTTAATCGGCTACAATGAGCAGTTCTTC. The full variable domain, its missing parts supplied by reference TRBV28 and TRBJ2-1, is DVKVTQSSRYLVKRTGEKVFLECVQDMDHENMFWYRQDPGLGLRLIYFSYDVKMKEKGDIPEGYSVSREKKERFSLILESASTNQTSMYLCASSLIGYNEQFFGPGTRLTVL.

The genes are TRBV20-1 and TRBJ1-2; no clear D gene. Trimming stripped 5 bases from V and 3 bases from J, with 4 bases between. CDR3 length: 10 amino acids. CDR1 is DFQATT and CDR2 is SNEGSKA in the germline V gene (reference sequence). The CDR3 here is CSAFDYGYTF. The CDR3 DNA reads TGCAGTGCTTTCGACTATGGCTACACCTTC.

This chain joins TRBV28 and TRBJ2-3; unclear D gene. In germline, CDR1 is MDHEN, CDR2 SYDVKM. The CDR3 contains 16 residues. V was clipped by 6 bases and J by 2 bases, with 18 bases between them. This CDR3 reads CASRTPMGVPTDTQYF. In nucleotides, the CDR3 is TGTGCCAGCAGAACCCCTATGGGTGTACCCACAGATACGCAGTATTTT. Together with reference TRBV28 and TRBJ2-3, the CDR3 gives the full variable domain: DVKVTQSSRYLVKRTGEKVFLECVQDMDHENMFWYRQDPGLGLRLIYFSYDVKMKEKGDIPEGYSVSREKKERFSLILESASTNQTSMYLCASRTPMGVPTDTQYFGPGTRLTVL.

J is TRBJ1-2 and V is TRBV27; D is possibly TRBD1 (5 bases). V lost 8 bases and J lost 10, with 20 bases in between. The CDR3 is made up of 13 amino acids. Looked up from germline, CDR1 is MNHEY and CDR2 is SMNVEV (reference sequence). CDR3 in amino acids: CASRRQSPVVYTF. The CDR3 region has the DNA TGTGCCAGCCGTAGACAGTCACCGGTTGTCTACACCTTC.

This chain joins TRBV5-4 and TRBJ2-7; perhaps TRBD1 as D (5 bases). Trimming left V 0 bases short and J 4 bases short, with 11 bases between. The germline V gene has CDR1 SGHNT and CDR2 YYREEE (reference sequence). The CDR3 totals 14 residues. Here the CDR3 DNA reads TGTGCCAGCAGCTTGGCGGGTCAGGGTTACGAGCAGTACTTC. The encoded protein is CASSLAGQGYEQYF.

The chain links TRBV7-8 to TRBJ2-7; no firm D call. CDR1 is SGHVS and CDR2 is FQNEAQ in the germline V gene. V lost 8 bases, J lost 10 bases, and 18 bases lay in between. The CDR3 is made up of 12 amino acids. This chain's CDR3 is CASSGLPPEQYF. In DNA, the CDR3 is TGTGCCAGCTCGGGTCTTCCTCCCGAACAGTACTTC.

A single count supports this clone. The chain is built from TRBV30 and TRBJ1-6, with TRBD1 identical over 8 bases. V lost 4 bases and J lost 8; bases outside the gene matches: 4. Germline V gives CDR1 GTSNPN, CDR2 SVGIG (reference sequence). The CDR3 has 13 amino acids. The CDR3 coding sequence is TGTGCCTGGACAGCAGGGGGCGATTCACCCCTCCACTTT. Amino acid sequence: CAWTAGGDSPLHF.

This chain joins TRBV5-4 and TRBJ2-1, with D perhaps matching TRBD2 (7 bases). Germline V gene lookup returns CDR1 SGHNT and CDR2 YYREEE (reference sequence). V was pared by 4 bases and J by 4 bases, with 18 bases between. This CDR3 comprises 16 residues. In nucleotides, the CDR3 is TGTGCCAGCAGCGTTGGGGGGGCTGGGGCGTACAATGAGCAGTTCTTC. Protein sequence: CASSVGGAGAYNEQFF. Full variable domain (remainder filled in from reference TRBV5-4 and TRBJ2-1): ETGVTQSPTHLIKTRGQQVTLRCSSQSGHNTVSWYQQALGQGPQFIFQYYREEENGRGNFPPRFSGLQFPNYSSELNVNALELDDSALYLCASSVGGAGAYNEQFFGPGTRLTVL.